The 7 T cell receptor beta chains below all came from one sample that was sequenced in a study of beta chain features in type 1 diabetes. Study-wide results and limits: Moderate yet significant TCRB CDR3 shortening was seen in Type 1 diabetes patients in all four CD4+ subsets.

Expressed TCRB transcripts got sequenced, as all isolated RNA was reverse transcribed. Clones were sequenced by immunoSEQ multiplex PCR, and TCRdb holds only the in-frame ones, with some missing. The sample comprises around 180,000 clones, approximately 8.1% of which are singletons, and under 0.55% rests with the top ten. Antigens of these TCRs are unknown. The sequenced sample was central memory CD4+ T cells from blood. These receptors were collected from a man aged 18 to 29 with type 1 diabetes.

This clone occurred a few times. J is TRBJ2-3 and V is TRBV27; the D gene is possibly TRBD1 (5 bases). V was shortened by 2 bases and J by 6 bases, with 15 bases between the two germline ends. Looked up from germline, CDR1 is MNHEY and CDR2 is SMNVEV (reference sequence). CDR3 length: 15 amino acids. CDR3 residues: CASSLINRPPDTQYF. The CDR3 DNA sequence: TGTGCCAGCAGTTTAATCAACAGGCCCCCGGATACGCAGTATTTT.

This clone was found a few times. The rearrangement joins TRBV9 to TRBJ2-7; D gene unclear. With 4 bases removed from V and 6 bases from J, the gap between germline ends came to 14 bases. This CDR3 is built from 13 residues. CDR1 and CDR2 from the germline V gene are SGDLS and YYNGEE. DNA for the CDR3: TGTGCCAGCAGCCAAGAGGTCAGACGCGAGCAGTACTTC. Translated: CASSQEVRREQYF.

This clone has more than one count but fewer than ten. Additional DNA sequences in this sample encode the identical CDR3. The CDR3 protein is CASSSLQGPGELFF. CDR3 coding DNA: TGTGCCAGCAGTTCGCTCCAGGGCCCCGGGGAGCTGTTTTTT. V and J are TRBV27 and TRBJ2-2, with D perhaps matching TRBD1 (5 bases). V lost 4 bases to trimming and J lost 6 bases, with 12 bases between them. The CDR3 is made up of 14 amino acids. Germline loops: CDR1 MNHEY, CDR2 SMNVEV (reference sequence).

J is TRBJ2-5 and V is TRBV28; the D gene is possibly TRBD2 (5 bases). This CDR3 has 14 residues. Trimming shortened V by 5 bases and J by 6 bases, and 16 bases separated the two germline ends. Germline CDR1 and CDR2: MDHEN and SYDVKM. CDR3 in DNA: TGTGCCAGCAGTCCCCGGGAACTGACTAAGACCCAGTACTTC. This codes for CASSPRELTKTQYF.

The gene calls are TRBV7-9 and TRBJ2-1, with TRBD2 matching over 9 bases. Trimming cost V 5 bases and J 9 bases; bases outside gene matches: 8. This CDR3 is built from 14 residues. Germline lookup yields CDR1 SEHNR and CDR2 FQNEAQ (reference sequence). This CDR3 reads CASSPSLAGTEQFF. The CDR3, as DNA: TGTGCCAGCAGCCCTTCGCTAGCGGGGACTGAGCAGTTCTTC.

The gene calls are TRBV29-1 and TRBJ2-5; possible D gene TRBD1, 6 bases. The DNA matches TRBJ2-7 better at its end, which makes the J call doubtful. The CDR3 length is 13 residues. Germline CDR1 reads SQVTM; CDR2 reads ANQGSEA. In DNA, the CDR3 is TGCAGCGCCGAGGACAGACAAACCTACGAGCAGTACTTC. It yields the protein CSAEDRQTYEQYF.

The J gene is TRBJ2-7, the V gene TRBV2; D may be TRBD1 (6 bases). Trimming stripped 5 bases from V and 3 bases from J, with 8 bases between. Germline V lookup: CDR1 SNHLY, CDR2 FYNNEI. This CDR3 comprises 12 residues. The CDR3 sequence is CASSKQGYEQYF. DNA for the CDR3: TGTGCCAGCAGTAAACAGGGCTACGAGCAGTACTTC.